This T cell receptor beta chain originates from a study of blood T cell repertoires in COVID-19. On the study more broadly: COVID-19 samples, acute and convalescent, were from the United States, Italy and Spain. The cDNA or gDNA used as material had been derived from T cells, B-cell-depleted T cells, or PBMCs.

Seattle patient enrollment occurred during active infection, with longitudinal follow-up thereafter. Original processing notes: The authors estimated nucleated cell counts from reference gene primer amplification. This table comes from immunoSEQ multiplex PCR, and its TCRdb copy is limited to in-frame clones, with some not included. V, J and clone size are those of that table, while D and trimming were read from the DNA. The sample has almost 200,000 clones, around 81% seen once; the top ten hold 0.8% to 0.95%. Sequenced input: peripheral blood. This TCR derives from a man aged 55 to 69 with COVID-19, enrolled during active disease.

The CDR3 reads CSASLRSPSGQYF. CDR3 DNA: TGCAGTGCTAGTTTGCGATCCCCATCAGGGCAGTACTTC. The chain uses TRBV20-1 and TRBJ2-7; no firm D call. Trimming cost V 3 bases and J 9 bases, with 18 bases left between them. The CDR3 sequence is 13 residues long. Germline CDR1 is DFQATT and CDR2 is SNEGSKA (reference sequence).